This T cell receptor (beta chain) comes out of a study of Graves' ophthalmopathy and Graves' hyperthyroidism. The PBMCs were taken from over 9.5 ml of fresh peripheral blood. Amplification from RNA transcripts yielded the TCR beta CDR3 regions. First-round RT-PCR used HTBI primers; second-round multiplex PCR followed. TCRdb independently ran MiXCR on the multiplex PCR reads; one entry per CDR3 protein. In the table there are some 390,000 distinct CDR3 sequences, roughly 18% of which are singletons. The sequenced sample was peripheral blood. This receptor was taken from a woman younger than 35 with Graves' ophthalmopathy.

As DNA, the CDR3 is TGTGCCAGCAGTTTAGCTGGGGAACAGGGGTGGAATTCACCCCTCCACTTT. Encoded protein: CASSLAGEQGWNSPLHF. The chain employs TRBV12-3 or TRBV12-4 and TRBJ1-6; 7 nucleotides align to TRBD1. The CDR3 has 17 residues. The V gene end was trimmed by 0 bases and the J gene end by 7 bases; junction bases not matched to a gene: 9.